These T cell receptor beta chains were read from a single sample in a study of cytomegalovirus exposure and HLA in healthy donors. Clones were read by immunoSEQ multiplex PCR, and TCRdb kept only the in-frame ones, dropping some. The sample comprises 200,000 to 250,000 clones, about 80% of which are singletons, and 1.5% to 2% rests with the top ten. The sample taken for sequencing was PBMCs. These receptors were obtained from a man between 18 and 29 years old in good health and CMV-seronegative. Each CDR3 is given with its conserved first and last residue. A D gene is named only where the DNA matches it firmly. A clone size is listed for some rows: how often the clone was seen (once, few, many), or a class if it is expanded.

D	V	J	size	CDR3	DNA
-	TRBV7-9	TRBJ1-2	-	CASSLVNRVDYGYTF	TGTGCCAGCAGCTTAGTAAACAGGGTCGACTATGGCTACACCTTC
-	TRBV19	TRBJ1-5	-	CASSGPAEGQPQHF	TGTGCCAGTAGTGGTCCAGCGGAGGGTCAGCCCCAGCATTTT
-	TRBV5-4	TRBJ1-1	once	CASSGKGLDTEAFF	TGTGCCAGCAGCGGTAAGGGGCTAGACACTGAAGCTTTCTTT
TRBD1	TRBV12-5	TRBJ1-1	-	CASGSQGFGTEAFF	TGTGCTAGTGGTTCACAGGGGTTTGGGACTGAAGCTTTCTTT
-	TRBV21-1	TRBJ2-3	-	CARVEVRAQYF	TGTGCCAGAGTGGAGGTAAGGGCGCAGTATTTT
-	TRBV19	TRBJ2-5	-	CASSIGLEETQYF	TGTGCCAGTAGTATTGGGCTCGAGGAGACCCAGTACTTC
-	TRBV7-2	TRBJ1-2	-	CASSPRLSNYGYTF	TGTGCCAGCAGCCCGCGACTGAGTAACTATGGCTACACCTTC
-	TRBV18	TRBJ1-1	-	CASSLRQSLNTEAFF	TGTGCCAGCTCACTGCGACAGTCCCTGAACACTGAAGCTTTCTTT
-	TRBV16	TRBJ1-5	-	CASEQGNQPQHF	TGTGCCAGCGAACAGGGCAATCAGCCCCAGCATTTT
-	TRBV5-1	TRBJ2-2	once	CASSLVAVRNTGELFF	TGCGCCAGCAGCTTGGTTGCCGTGAGGAACACCGGGGAGCTGTTTTTT
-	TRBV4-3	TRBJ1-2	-	CASSPQGLDYGYTF	TGCGCCAGCAGCCCACAGGGTCTGGACTATGGCTACACCTTC
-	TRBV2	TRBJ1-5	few	CASSSYARRDRNQPQHF	TGTGCCAGCAGTTCCTACGCCCGGCGGGACCGCAATCAGCCCCAGCATTTT
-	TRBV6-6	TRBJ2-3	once	CASSHRGRSDTQYF	TGTGCCAGCAGTCATAGAGGAAGGTCAGATACGCAGTATTTT
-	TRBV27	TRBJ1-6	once	CASSLSSGTGSSYNSPLHF	TGTGCCAGCAGTTTATCTTCAGGAACCGGTAGTTCCTATAATTCACCCCTCCACTTT
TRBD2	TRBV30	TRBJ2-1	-	CAWSPPGLAGNEQFF	TGTGCCTGGAGTCCACCGGGACTAGCGGGAAATGAGCAGTTCTTC
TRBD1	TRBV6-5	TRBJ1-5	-	CASSKRTGDQPQHF	TGTGCCAGCAGTAAGCGGACAGGGGACCAGCCCCAGCATTTT
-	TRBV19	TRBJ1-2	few	CASSIGGGISVYGYTF	TGTGCCAGTAGTATTGGCGGGGGGATCTCCGTCTATGGCTACACCTTC
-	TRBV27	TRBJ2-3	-	CASSLTGGSFADTQYF	TGTGCCAGCAGTTTAACTGGGGGCTCGTTCGCAGATACGCAGTATTTT
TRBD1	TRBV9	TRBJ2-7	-	CASSVSDRAYEQYF	TGTGCCAGCAGCGTCAGTGACAGGGCCTACGAGCAGTACTTC
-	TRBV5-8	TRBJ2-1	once	CASSQLGHLIGYNEQFF	TGTGCCAGCAGCCAACTCGGACATTTAATTGGTTACAATGAGCAGTTCTTC
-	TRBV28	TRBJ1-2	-	CASSGIPRVKDGYTF	TGTGCCAGCAGTGGGATTCCCAGGGTGAAAGATGGCTACACCTTC
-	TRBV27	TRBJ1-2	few	CASSFLGPGDYGYTF	TGTGCCAGCAGTTTTCTTGGTCCAGGGGACTATGGCTACACCTTC
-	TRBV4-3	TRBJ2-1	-	CASGGTYNEQFF	TGCGCCAGCGGAGGGACCTACAATGAGCAGTTCTTC
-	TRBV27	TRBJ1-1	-	CASNKYGAFF	TGTGCCAGCAACAAGTATGGAGCTTTCTTT
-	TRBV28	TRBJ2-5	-	CASSPLRQAKGETQYF	TGTGCCAGCAGTCCTTTACGGCAGGCCAAGGGGGAGACCCAGTACTTC
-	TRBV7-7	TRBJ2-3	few	CASSLSLLGTDTQYF	TGTGCTAGCAGCTTGTCCCTTCTAGGCACAGATACGCAGTATTTT
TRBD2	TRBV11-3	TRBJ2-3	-	CASSSAGGTTPSTDTQYF	TGTGCCAGCAGTTCAGCGGGGGGGACCACCCCATCCACCGATACGCAGTATTTT
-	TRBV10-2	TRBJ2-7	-	CASSAGGTSYEQYF	TGCGCCAGCAGTGCTGGGGGCACGAGCTACGAGCAGTACTTC
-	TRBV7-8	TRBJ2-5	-	CASSNRETQYF	TGTGCCAGCAGCAATCGGGAGACCCAGTACTTC